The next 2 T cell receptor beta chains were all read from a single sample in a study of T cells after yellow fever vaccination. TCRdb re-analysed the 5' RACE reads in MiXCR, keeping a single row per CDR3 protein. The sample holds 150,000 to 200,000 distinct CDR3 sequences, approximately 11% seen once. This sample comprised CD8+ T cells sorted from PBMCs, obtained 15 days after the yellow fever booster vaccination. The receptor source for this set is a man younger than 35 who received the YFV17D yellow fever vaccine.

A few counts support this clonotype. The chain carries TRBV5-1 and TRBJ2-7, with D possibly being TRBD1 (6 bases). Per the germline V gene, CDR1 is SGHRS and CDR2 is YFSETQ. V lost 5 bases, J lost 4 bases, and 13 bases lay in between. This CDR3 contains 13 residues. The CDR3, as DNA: TGCGCCAGCAGACCGGAGACAGGTTACGAGCAGTACTTC. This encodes CASRPETGYEQYF.

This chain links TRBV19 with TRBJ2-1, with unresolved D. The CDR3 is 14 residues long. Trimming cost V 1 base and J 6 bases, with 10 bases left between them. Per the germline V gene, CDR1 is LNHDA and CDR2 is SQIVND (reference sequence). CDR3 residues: CASSIGGRSNEQFF. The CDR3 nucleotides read TGTGCCAGTAGTATAGGTGGTCGGAGCAATGAGCAGTTCTTC.